This T cell receptor (beta chain) was sequenced during a study of long-term antiretroviral therapy in people with HIV (dated by TCRdb to between 2021 and 2023). Regarding the study in general: Collection of the earliest samples took place about a decade ahead of the 2015 WHO recommendation for immediate ART, at a time when ART was typically delayed until CD4 counts fell. This retrospective serial study examined whether starting ART and sustained HIV suppression were associated with changes in the composition and diversity of the TRB repertoire in peripheral blood. The cohort contributed over 150 cryopreserved PBMC samples from around 30 adults with confirmed HIV infection, collected serially over a mean of about six years (range 1-12). About 40% of the roughly 30 participants with HIV were female. No cross-contamination during QIAcube processing was shown when test extractions of a monoclonal T-cell line were performed alongside about 30 polyclonal samples. Points the paper makes about the study in general: Compared with controls, HIV repertoires had narrower CDR3 length ranges, and the network structure pointed to an antigen-experienced repertoire that shifted only slightly toward naive after ART. Starting ART was linked to a significant rise in TRB diversity, yet even after long-term ART the diversity remained significantly lower than in transplant donor controls. The repertoire was dominated across all time points by expanded TRB clones identified before ART initiation, although this dominance was seen to fluctuate and to decrease in many PLHIV after ART. Inferences about post-ART repertoire changes were limited because no data were available on ART adherence, viral resistance or therapy changes. Samples dated from the mid-2000s to the late 2010s, and the ART regimens used may be less effective than current ones. Since PBMC availability was limited, sequencing covered only the TCR beta chain, with no alpha chain pairing. Because cell numbers in pre-ART samples were limited, unsorted PBMC were profiled instead of sorted CD4+ and CD8+ T cells.

CDR1 and CDR2, per the germline V gene, are SNHLY and FYNNEI. Counted from cysteine to phenylalanine, this CDR3 has 15 amino acids. Just the 45-base CDR3 DNA is kept, in frame starting at base 1. Deletion took 0 bases off V and 7 bases off J, with a span of 13 bases between the germline ends. This clone was counted a single time. Its antigen remains unidentified. Nothing much larger sits one base from this clone, and base qualities are not available. Participants were included only if at least one PBMC sample before ART initiation and at least two post-ART samples were available. Treatment was received in the United States of America by all participants with HIV. Before DNA extraction, cryopreserved samples of roughly 1-10 million PBMC were thawed and washed. At the time of the earliest PBMC sample, participants with HIV were aged between roughly 20 and 54 years. Each participant contributed PBMC samples from 1-4 timepoints before ART initiation and 2-8 timepoints after ART initiation, with a median of 7 samples. Serial HIV viral load, CD4+ T-cell count, ART history and demographic data were obtained for every participant. Genomic DNA was extracted from unsorted PBMC with a Qiagen kit on a QIAcube, processed in batches of 12 samples.

The immunoSEQ hsTCRB v3.0 assay was used at survey level resolution to sequence the TRB variable region. TRB sequencing targeted a depth of roughly 40,000-55,000 T-cell genomes per sample. An Illumina MiSeq with a v3 150-cycle kit was used to sequence the pooled TRB libraries. From the authors' description of their analysis: Analysis of repertoires was carried out in R inside a reproducible Nextflow workflow spanning QC, data transformation and analysis. LymphoSeq2, an R package for AIRR-Seq data exploration, was used to implement custom analyses. After excluding several samples that yielded fewer than 5000 total TRB sequences, 190 or so HIV repertoires remained for analysis. Among the 170 to 200 retained HIV repertoires, more than 55 were collected before ART initiation and 129 after ART initiation. Repertoires were downsampled to 5000 TRB nucleotide sequences, and summary statistics were averaged over 100 downsampling iterations. Only TRB sequences with CDR3 regions of at least seven amino acids were retained for analysis. A Shannon entropy-derived clonality score and the Gini coefficient were used to measure diversity. In repertoire networks, the top 5000 CDR3 amino acid sequences were linked whenever an edit distance of one separated two sequences. For TRB CDR3 amino acid sequences, antigen specificity groups and MHC restriction were predicted with GLIPH2. To flag known associations with CMV, EBV, HIV or tissue antigens, CDR3 amino acid sequences were compared against VDJdb and McPAS-TCR. Pre-ART, post-ART and control groups were compared with Wilcoxon signed-rank tests and Holm-Bonferroni correction. The source is immuneACCESS, and TCRdb retained only in-frame sequences with V and J called. Part of the clones is not carried over; for the studies checked, unresolved V genes explain less than half of this, and the remainder is unexplained. V and J calls and clone size are copied from that table; D and trimming were computed from the DNA. In this sample the table shows about 42,000 clones, 86% of which occur a single time. 5.1% of the sample belongs to the ten largest clones.

Sequenced here: unsorted PBMCs, sampled 0.1 years before starting antiretroviral therapy. In this chain, TRBV2 is recombined with TRBJ1-5; a weak D assignment points to TRBD1 (6 bases agree). The receptor comes from a woman between 45 and 65 years old with HIV. The DNA is TGTGCCAGCAGTGAAGCGCAACAGGGACTCCAGCCCCAGCATTTT. It encodes CASSEAQQGLQPQHF.